This TCR beta chain was sequenced in a study of T cell repertoires in cytomegalovirus infection. Study results and caveats: The cumulative frequency of public TCR beta families distinguished individuals who carried CMV together with the relevant HLA.

This clonotype was counted many times. Its target is not known. Using its own MiXCR run on the reads, TCRdb lists one record per CDR3 protein. The sample carries 200,000 or so distinct CDR3 sequences, roughly a fifth recorded once. The sequence was obtained from a human donor in good health (CMV status not recorded). Some clones in this sample may be carry-over from other donors' samples. The sample comprised PBMCs.

In DNA form, the CDR3 reads TGTGCCAGCAGTTCGACAGGGGCTTTAGTCACAGATACGCAGTATTTT. Amino acid sequence: CASSSTGALVTDTQYF. The chain carries TRBV6-6 and TRBJ2-3; 8 bases align to TRBD1. The CDR3 sequence is 16 residues long. The V gene's germline CDR1 is MNHNY and CDR2 SVGAGI (reference sequence). Trimming cost V 4 bases and J 2 bases; bases outside gene matches: 8.